This T cell receptor beta chain came from a study of beta chain features in type 1 diabetes. Expressed TCRB transcripts were sequenced because the isolated RNA had all been reverse transcribed beforehand. Profiling relied on immunoSEQ multiplex PCR, and the TCRdb table lists in-frame clones only, not all of them. The table includes about 280,000 clones, about 15% detected once. The table lists this clone with a few counts. Its cognate antigen is unknown. CDR1 is MNHNS, CDR2 SASEGT, per germline. The CDR3 runs to 17 residues. V lost 0 bases and J lost 1; bases outside the gene matches: 5. Findings and limits, study-wide: Among patients with Type 1 diabetes, TCRB CDR3s were moderately but significantly shorter in every one of the four CD4+ subsets.

The receptor comes from a man aged 18-30 years with type 1 diabetes. The chain employs TRBV6-1 and TRBJ2-7; 11 bases are a match to TRBD2. Sequenced input: naive CD4+ T cells from blood. As DNA, the CDR3 is TGTGCCAGCAGTGAAGCGCTCCTAGCGGGGGGTTCCTACGAGCAGTACTTC. Its protein product is CASSEALLAGGSYEQYF.